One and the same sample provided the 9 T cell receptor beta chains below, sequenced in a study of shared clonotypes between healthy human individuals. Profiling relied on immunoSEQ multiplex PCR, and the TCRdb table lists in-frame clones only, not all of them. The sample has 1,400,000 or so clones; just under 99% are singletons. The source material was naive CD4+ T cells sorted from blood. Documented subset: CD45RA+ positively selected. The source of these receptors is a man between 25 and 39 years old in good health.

DNA of the CDR3: TGCGCCAGCAGCCAAGATCTAGGGGACAATAATGAAAAACTGTTTTTT. Protein sequence: CASSQDLGDNNEKLFF. The chain joins TRBV4-3 to TRBJ1-4; D possibly corresponds to TRBD1 (6 bases). Germline CDR1 is LGHNA and CDR2 is YSLEER. CDR3 length: 16 residues. V was clipped by 0 bases and J by 4 bases, with 12 bases between them.

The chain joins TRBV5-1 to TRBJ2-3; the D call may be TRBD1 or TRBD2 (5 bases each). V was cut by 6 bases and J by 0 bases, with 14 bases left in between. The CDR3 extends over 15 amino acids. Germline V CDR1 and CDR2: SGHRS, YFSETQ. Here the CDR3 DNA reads TGCGCCAGCAAGGGTGGGGGATCTAGCACAGATACGCAGTATTTT. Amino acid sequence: CASKGGGSSTDTQYF.

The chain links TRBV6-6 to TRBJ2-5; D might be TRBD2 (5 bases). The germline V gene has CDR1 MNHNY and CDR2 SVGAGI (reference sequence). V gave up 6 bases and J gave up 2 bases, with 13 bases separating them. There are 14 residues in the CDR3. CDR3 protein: CASRDRRRQETQYF. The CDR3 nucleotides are TGTGCCAGCAGAGATAGGCGGAGGCAAGAGACCCAGTACTTC.

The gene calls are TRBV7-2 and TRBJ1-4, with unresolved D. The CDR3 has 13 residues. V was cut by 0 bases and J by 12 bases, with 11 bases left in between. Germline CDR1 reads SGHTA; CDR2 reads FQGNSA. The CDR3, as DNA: TGTGCCAGCAGCTTAGCCTGGGGATCTCAACTGTTTTTT. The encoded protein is CASSLAWGSQLFF.

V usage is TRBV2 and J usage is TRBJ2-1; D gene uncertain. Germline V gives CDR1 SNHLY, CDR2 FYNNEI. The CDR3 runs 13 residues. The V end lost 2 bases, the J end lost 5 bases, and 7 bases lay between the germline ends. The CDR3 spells CASSERADNEQFF. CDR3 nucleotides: TGTGCCAGCAGTGAAAGGGCGGACAATGAGCAGTTCTTC.

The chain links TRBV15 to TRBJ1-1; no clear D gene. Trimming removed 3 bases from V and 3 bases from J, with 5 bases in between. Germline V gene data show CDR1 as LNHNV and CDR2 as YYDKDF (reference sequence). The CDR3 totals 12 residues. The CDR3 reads CATSSPDTEAFF. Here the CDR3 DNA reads TGTGCCACCAGCAGTCCAGACACTGAAGCTTTCTTT.

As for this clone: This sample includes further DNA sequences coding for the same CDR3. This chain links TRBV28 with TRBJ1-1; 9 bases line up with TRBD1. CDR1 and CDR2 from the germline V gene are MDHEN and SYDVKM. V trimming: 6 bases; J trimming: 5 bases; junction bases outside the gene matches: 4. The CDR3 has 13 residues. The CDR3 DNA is TGTGCCAGCAGAAGGACAGGGGTTACTGAAGCTTTCTTT. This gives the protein CASRRTGVTEAFF.

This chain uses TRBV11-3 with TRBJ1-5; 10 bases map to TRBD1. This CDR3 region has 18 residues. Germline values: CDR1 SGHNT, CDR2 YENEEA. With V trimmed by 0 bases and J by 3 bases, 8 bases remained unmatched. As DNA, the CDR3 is TGTGCCAGCAGCTTAGAATCCTTGGGGACAGGGGTCAATCAGCCCCAGCATTTT. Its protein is CASSLESLGTGVNQPQHF.

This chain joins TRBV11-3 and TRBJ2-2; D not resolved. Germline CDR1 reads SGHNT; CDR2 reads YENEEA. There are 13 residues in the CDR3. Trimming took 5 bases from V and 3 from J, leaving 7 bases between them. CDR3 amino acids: CASSPGDTGELFF. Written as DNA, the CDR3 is TGTGCCAGCAGCCCTGGCGACACCGGGGAGCTGTTTTTT.